The rows below give T cell receptor beta chains drawn from one sample of a study of blood T cells in healthy people across ages. TCRdb used MiXCR to reprocess the 5' RACE reads, holding one entry per CDR3 protein. The sample consists of about 1,000,000 distinct CDR3 sequences, less than 50% of them appearing once. Input material: blood. These receptors were taken from a woman in her sixties in good health. Both conserved end residues are part of each CDR3. D genes are given only for firm matches. Only some rows state a clone size, as once, few, many or a class for expanded clones.

d_call j_call clone_size v_call cdr3_nt cdr3_aa
- TRBJ2-7 few TRBV3-1 TGTGCCAGCAGCCTAAAGTACTCCTACGAGCAGTACTTC CASSLKYSYEQYF
- TRBJ2-7 few TRBV28 TGTGCCAGCAGTTTTACTGGGACGGGCTACGAGCAGTACTTC CASSFTGTGYEQYF
- TRBJ2-5 - TRBV6-2/TRBV6-3 TGTGCCAGCAGTTACACCGGCTCGGGTAGCTTGCTAGAGACCCAGTACTTC CASSYTGSGSLLETQYF
- TRBJ2-1 - TRBV5-1 TGCGCCAGCAGCTTGGGTGACAGATCCTGCAATGAGCAGTTCTTC CASSLGDRSCNEQFF
- TRBJ1-2 few TRBV28 TGTGCCAGTATGGAAGCTAACTATGGCTACACCTTC CASMEANYGYTF
TRBD2 TRBJ2-1 - TRBV7-9 TGTGCCAGCAGCCCTTTTCGGCGGGAGGGCCCCTACAATGAGCAGTTCTTC CASSPFRREGPYNEQFF
TRBD1 TRBJ2-5 few TRBV10-3 TGTGCCATCCGGGTGGACAGGGGGGTAGAGACCCAGTACTTC CAIRVDRGVETQYF
- TRBJ1-2 few TRBV6-2/TRBV6-3 TGTGCCAGCAGTTACTCCCGGCAGGGCGACTATGGCTACACCTTC CASSYSRQGDYGYTF
- TRBJ2-7 - TRBV12-3/TRBV12-4 TGTGCCAGCAGTTTAACCGACTGGGGCGGACGGGTAGCGGAGCACTCCTACGAGCAGTACTTC CASSLTDWGGRVAEHSYEQYF
TRBD2 TRBJ2-2 - TRBV7-2 TGTGCCAGCAGCTTAAGGTCTAGCGGGGGCACCGGGGAGCTGTTTTTT CASSLRSSGGTGELFF
TRBD2 TRBJ2-1 few TRBV5-1 TGCGCCAGCAGCTTGGCCGTGGCGGGAGGGCCTAATGAGCAGTTCTTC CASSLAVAGGPNEQFF
- TRBJ2-7 - TRBV3-1 TGTGCCAGCAGCCAAGGGGGTCGGGGCGAGCAGTACTTC CASSQGGRGEQYF
- TRBJ2-7 - TRBV20-1 TGCAGTGCCCCTCTGACGAACTACGAGCAGTACTTC CSAPLTNYEQYF
- TRBJ2-1 few TRBV28 TGTGCCAGCAGTTCACTCTCGGGACCCTCCTACAATGAGCAGTTCTTC CASSSLSGPSYNEQFF
TRBD2 TRBJ2-7 - TRBV14 TGTGCCAGCAGCCGAAGGACTAGCGGGGACAATGAGCAGTACTTC CASSRRTSGDNEQYF
- TRBJ2-3 few TRBV12-3/TRBV12-4 TGTGCCAGCAGTGCGGGGTACACAGATACGCAGTATTTT CASSAGYTDTQYF
- TRBJ1-2 many TRBV29-1 TGCAGCGTTGAAGATCGTCAGAGAAGCTATGGCTACACCTTC CSVEDRQRSYGYTF
TRBD1 TRBJ1-6 - TRBV9 TGTGCCAGCAGCGTAGGAGCGACGACAGGGGGCTCGAATTCACCCCTCCACTTT CASSVGATTGGSNSPLHF
- TRBJ1-2 few TRBV12-3/TRBV12-4 TGTGCCAGCAGTTTAGCGGGCGTAGGAAACTATGGCTACACCTTC CASSLAGVGNYGYTF
- TRBJ2-3 many TRBV29-1 TGCAGCGTTGCCTATCAAGTTTGGGGAGATACGCAGTATTTT CSVAYQVWGDTQYF
- TRBJ2-3 - TRBV11-2 TGTGCCAGCAGGATAGCAGATACGCAGTATTTT CASRIADTQYF
- TRBJ2-7 once TRBV28 TGTGCCAGCAGTTCTCCTTACAGTTCCTACGAGCAGTACTTC CASSSPYSSYEQYF
- TRBJ1-2 - TRBV2 TGTGCCAGCAGTGCACAGGGAGCCCGCGGCTACACCTTC CASSAQGARGYTF
- TRBJ2-5 few TRBV15 TGTGCCACCACCGGTCGTCTTAGAGAGACCCAGTACTTC CATTGRLRETQYF
TRBD2 TRBJ2-3 - TRBV28 TGTGCCAGCAGCCCGGGAGGGGTCCTTCCAAGCGAAGCGCAGTATTTT CASSPGGVLPSEAQYF
TRBD1 TRBJ2-7 - TRBV27 TGTGCCAGCAAGCCCGACAGGGGCCCCTACGAGCAGTACTTC CASKPDRGPYEQYF
TRBD2 TRBJ2-3 many TRBV20-1 TGCAGTGCTAGAGATCTAGCGGCTGGAGATACGCAGTATTTT CSARDLAAGDTQYF
- TRBJ2-1 few TRBV25-1 TGTGCCAGCAGTGAATTGAGGGGCAGCTCCTACAATGAGCAGTTCTTC CASSELRGSSYNEQFF
TRBD1 TRBJ1-2 - TRBV20-1 TGCAGTGCTGCCGCTGGACAGGGTGCCTATGGCTACACCTTC CSAAAGQGAYGYTF
- TRBJ2-4 few TRBV7-2 TGTGCCAGCAGCCTGGGGACTGGAGGGATAAACATTCAGTACTTC CASSLGTGGINIQYF
- TRBJ2-7 few TRBV28 TGTGCCAGCAGTGGTGAAGGGGGTACCTACGAGCAGTACTTC CASSGEGGTYEQYF
- TRBJ1-1 - TRBV6-5 TGTGCCAGCAGCACCTGGGACGCCAAGGGAGCTTTCTTT CASSTWDAKGAFF
- TRBJ2-3 - TRBV24-1 TGTGCCACCAGTGATTTAGTCCCAGATACGCAGTATTTT CATSDLVPDTQYF
- TRBJ2-6 once TRBV12-3/TRBV12-4 TGTGCCAGCAGTTGCAGTCACTCTGGGGCCAACGTCCTGACTTTC CASSCSHSGANVLTF
TRBD2 TRBJ2-7 many TRBV7-9 TGTGCCAGCAGCCCCGGGACTAGCGATTACGAGCAGTACTTC CASSPGTSDYEQYF
TRBD2 TRBJ2-1 - TRBV12-3/TRBV12-4 TGTGCCAGCAAGCCTAGCGGTTGGGCGAGCTCCTACAATGAGCAGTTCTTC CASKPSGWASSYNEQFF
TRBD2 TRBJ2-7 - TRBV29-1 TGCAGCGTTGAAAGGGCTAGCGGTTCCGGCGAGCAGTACTTC CSVERASGSGEQYF
TRBD1 TRBJ2-5 few TRBV29-1 TGCAGCGTGGACAGGGGTTCTCAGACCCAGTACTTC CSVDRGSQTQYF
- TRBJ2-1 once TRBV29-1 TGCAGCGTTGAAGGACTCCCGAGCTCCTACAATGAGCAGTTCTTC CSVEGLPSSYNEQFF
TRBD2 TRBJ2-3 few TRBV7-2 TGTGCCAGCAGCTCCAAGCGGGAGAGGTCCGATACGCAGTATTTT CASSSKRERSDTQYF
- TRBJ2-5 few TRBV20-1 TGCAGTGCTAGAGATCCGGATAGAGAGACCCAGTACTTC CSARDPDRETQYF
- TRBJ1-2 - TRBV9 TGTGCCAGCAGCGAATGGGGGGTGAAGGACTATGGCTACACCTTC CASSEWGVKDYGYTF
- TRBJ2-3 - TRBV20-1 TGCAGTGCTAGAGATGAAAGGGTGAGGGCGCACGTGGCAGATACGCAGTATTTT CSARDERVRAHVADTQYF
TRBD1 TRBJ2-5 - TRBV6-1 TGTGCCAGCAGCATACAGGGGGGAGTATCAGAGACCCAGTACTTC CASSIQGGVSETQYF
TRBD1 TRBJ2-7 - TRBV3-1 TGTGCCAGCAGCCCCTACCCGGGACAGGGTTACGAGCAGTACTTC CASSPYPGQGYEQYF
- TRBJ2-3 - TRBV2 TGTGCCAGCGCCTTTTCCGGGGGTCGCACAGATACGCAGTATTTT CASAFSGGRTDTQYF
TRBD2 TRBJ2-4 - TRBV19 TGTGCCAGTAGTATAGCTAGCGGACTAGCCAAAAACATTCAGTACTTC CASSIASGLAKNIQYF
- TRBJ2-7 few TRBV7-6 TGTGCCAGCAGCTTAGGGGCAAACGAGCAGTACTTC CASSLGANEQYF
- TRBJ1-6 - TRBV6-2/TRBV6-3 TGTGCCAGCAGGTACCACCGGGACCCATATAATTCACCCCTCCACTTT CASRYHRDPYNSPLHF
- TRBJ2-7 few TRBV20-1 TGCAGTGCTAGTTTCGGGACTCAAGGGCCTTACGAGCAGTACTTC CSASFGTQGPYEQYF
TRBD1 TRBJ2-7 - TRBV6-5 TGTGCCAGCAGTTACAGCACAGGGGGCGGCGAGCAGTACTTC CASSYSTGGGEQYF
TRBD2 TRBJ2-7 many TRBV2 TGTGCCAGCAGCGCCGTAGCGGGAGGGCTCCCCTACGAGCAGTACTTC CASSAVAGGLPYEQYF
- TRBJ2-3 - TRBV11-2 TGTGCCAGCAGCTTTAGACCGGGAGTGACAGATACGCAGTATTTT CASSFRPGVTDTQYF
- TRBJ2-1 - TRBV28 TGTGCCAGCAGTCGGACTGGATATGAGCAGTTCTTC CASSRTGYEQFF
- TRBJ2-1 few TRBV9 TGTGCCAGCAGCGCCAGTGTGGTAAGCTCCTACAATGAGCAGTTCTTC CASSASVVSSYNEQFF
- TRBJ1-1 - TRBV5-1 TGCGCCAGCAGCCCCGGGGACCGACGGGATGAAGCTTTCTTT CASSPGDRRDEAFF
- TRBJ2-7 few TRBV3-1 TGTGCCAGCAGCCAACCTAGCGCATACGAGCAGTACTTC CASSQPSAYEQYF